Listed here is a single TCR beta chain. Cohorts were assigned according to the clinical history that participants reported. For recovered donors of Cohort 3, there were two negative PCRs, clearance, or symptom resolution. This sample was included in a study of blood T cell repertoires in COVID-19. Background on the study: The United States, Italy and Spain supplied acute and convalescent COVID-19 samples.

V dropped 0 bases and J dropped 4; count of bases not matched to a gene: 11. The CDR3 loop spans 18 amino acids. Authors' processing steps: From reference gene primer amplification, estimates of nucleated cell counts were derived. Clones were read by immunoSEQ multiplex PCR, and TCRdb kept only the in-frame ones, dropping some. D and trimming come from the DNA, and the V and J calls and clone size come from that table. The data show almost 200,000 clones, roughly 90% seen once. The receptor was derived from a woman under 30 who had recovered from COVID-19. The sequenced material came from PBMCs or T cells enriched from blood (not recorded which). This sequence joins TRBV23-1 and TRBJ2-2, with 7 positions matching TRBD2. TRBV23-1 is annotated as an ORF whose role is uncertain. The CDR3 is CASSQSGRGEFVTGELFF. The CDR3 DNA follows: TGCGCCAGCAGTCAATCCGGCCGGGGGGAATTTGTCACCGGGGAGCTGTTTTTT.